The 15 T cell receptor beta chains in this list originate from one sample, sequenced in a study of blood T cell repertoires in COVID-19. Using immunoSEQ multiplex PCR, the repertoire was profiled, and TCRdb retains in-frame clones only, with some absent. The data contain roughly 130,000 clones, 80% to 90% of them singletons. The sample comprised peripheral blood. Receptor source: a woman aged 55-69 years with acute or convalescent COVID-19.

The chain is built from TRBV18 and TRBJ1-4, with TRBD1 matching over 7 bases. The CDR3 spans 17 residues. Germline V gene sequence: CDR1 KGHSH, CDR2 LQKENI. J gave up 0 bases and V 3 bases, and 7 bases lay outside the gene matches. CDR3 residues: CASSPGTAFSTNEKLFF. CDR3 coding DNA: TGTGCCAGCTCACCCGGGACAGCCTTTTCAACTAATGAAAAACTGTTTTTT.

The chain has TRBV2 and TRBJ2-2, with 9 positions matching TRBD1. The CDR3 is 17 amino acids. The trim removed 3 bases at V and 0 bases at J, leaving 5 bases unmatched. Germline V gene data show CDR1 as SNHLY and CDR2 as FYNNEI. CDR3: CASSDPGQGANTGELFF. In DNA form, the CDR3 reads TGTGCCAGCAGTGATCCGGGACAGGGTGCGAACACCGGGGAGCTGTTTTTT.

This chain's CDR3 is CSVNDFTNEKLFF. The CDR3 coding sequence is TGCAGCGTTAACGACTTCACTAATGAAAAACTGTTTTTT. The rearrangement links TRBV29-1 to TRBJ1-4; D call uncertain. The germline V gene has CDR1 SQVTM and CDR2 ANQGSEA. The CDR3 is 13 residues long. The germline V and J ends were trimmed by 5 bases and 2 bases, with 9 bases remaining between them.

This rearrangement joins TRBV11-2 to TRBJ2-1; TRBD1 agrees at 8 bases. Germline values: CDR1 SGHAT, CDR2 FQNNGV. The J segment lost 6 bases and the V segment lost 1 base, leaving 14 bases of the junction unmatched. The length of the CDR3 is 18 residues. The CDR3 region has the DNA TGTGCCAGCAGCTTAGGTTACCGCTCCGGGACAGGTGTCAATGAGCAGTTCTTC. Translating gives CASSLGYRSGTGVNEQFF.

This chain connects TRBV18 to TRBJ1-2; D gene unclear. Germline V gives CDR1 KGHSH, CDR2 LQKENI. The germline V and J ends were trimmed by 3 bases and 4 bases, with 12 bases remaining between them. The CDR3 contains 14 residues. CDR3 region: CASSPAGEGYGYTF. DNA for the CDR3: TGTGCCAGCTCACCGGCAGGAGAGGGCTATGGCTACACCTTC.

The chain carries TRBV5-5 and TRBJ1-1; 7 bases fit TRBD1. Trimming removed 6 bases from V and 5 bases from J; junction bases left unmatched: 16. This CDR3 is 16 amino acids long. The germline CDR1 and CDR2 sequences are SGHKS and YYEKEE (reference sequence). CDR3: CASNGPDRVVRTEAFF. CDR3 nucleotides: TGTGCCAGCAACGGCCCCGACAGGGTGGTTCGGACTGAAGCTTTCTTT.

The rearrangement joins TRBV28 to TRBJ2-1; D is unclear. V lost 7 bases and J lost 7, with 14 bases in between. CDR1 is MDHEN and CDR2 is SYDVKM in the germline V gene. The CDR3 is made up of 13 amino acids. Here the CDR3 DNA reads TGTGCCAGCAAGATCGATAGTTCTAATGAGCAGTTCTTC. It specifies CASKIDSSNEQFF. Combining the CDR3 with reference TRBV28 and TRBJ2-1 gives the whole variable domain DVKVTQSSRYLVKRTGEKVFLECVQDMDHENMFWYRQDPGLGLRLIYFSYDVKMKEKGDIPEGYSVSREKKERFSLILESASTNQTSMYLCASKIDSSNEQFFGPGTRLTVL.

The chain uses TRBV3-1 (or the pseudogene TRBV3-2) and TRBJ1-1; D possibly corresponds to TRBD1 (5 bases). Germline V gene lookup returns CDR1 LGHDT and CDR2 YNNKEL (reference sequence). The CDR3 length is 12 residues. V was shortened by 2 bases and J by 7 bases, with 8 bases between the two germline ends. CDR3 in DNA: TGTGCCAGCAGCCAACAGGGTCTTGAAGCTTTCTTT. Translation gives CASSQQGLEAFF.

The chain links TRBV4-1 to TRBJ1-4; D gene ambiguous. This CDR3 contains 14 residues. The germline V gene has CDR1 MGHRA and CDR2 YSYEKL. The V gene lost 2 bases and the J gene lost 7 bases, with 11 bases spanning the gap. The chain's CDR3 is CASSQLTSGEKLFF. The CDR3 DNA reads TGCGCCAGCAGCCAACTAACCTCTGGTGAAAAACTGTTTTTT.

This clone was observed a single time. The chain links TRBV2 to TRBJ1-2; no clear D gene. This CDR3 has 13 amino acids. The V end lost 7 bases, the J end lost 8 bases, and 17 bases lay between the germline ends. Looked up from germline, CDR1 is SNHLY and CDR2 is FYNNEI. The CDR3 spells CASTQATPGGYTF. In DNA form, the CDR3 reads TGTGCCAGCACCCAGGCAACTCCGGGGGGCTACACCTTC. Filled out from reference TRBV2 and TRBJ1-2, the complete variable domain reads EPEVTQTPSHQVTQMGQEVILRCVPISNHLYFYWYRQILGQKVEFLVSFYNNEISEKSEIFDDQFSVERPDGSNFTLKIRSTKLEDSAMYFCASTQATPGGYTFGSGTRLTVV.

V gene TRBV10-1 combines with J gene TRBJ2-1, with TRBD2 identical over 8 bases. The V gene's germline CDR1 is WNHNN and CDR2 SYGVQD (reference sequence). This CDR3 region has 14 residues. The J segment lost 14 bases and the V segment lost 4 bases, leaving 13 bases of the junction unmatched. CDR3 residues: CASSAGGARSKKFF. CDR3 nucleotides: TGCGCCAGCAGTGCCGGGGGGGCGAGAAGCAAAAAGTTCTTC.

This chain connects TRBV15 to TRBJ1-1; D not certain. This CDR3 spans 13 amino acids. Trimming left V 1 base short and J 0 bases short, with 3 bases between. Germline values: CDR1 LNHNV, CDR2 YYDKDF (reference sequence). CDR3 protein: CATSRAVNTEAFF. CDR3 nucleotides: TGTGCCACCAGCAGAGCAGTGAACACTGAAGCTTTCTTT.

The gene calls are TRBV11-2 and TRBJ1-1; D is ambiguous. CDR1 is SGHAT, CDR2 FQNNGV, per germline. The CDR3 loop spans 13 amino acids. The germline V and J ends were trimmed by 2 bases and 0 bases, with 4 bases remaining between them. CDR3 protein: CASSLRVNTEAFF. The CDR3 DNA reads as TGTGCCAGCAGCTTACGAGTGAACACTGAAGCTTTCTTT.

The rearrangement links TRBV19 to TRBJ2-6, with D perhaps matching TRBD1 (6 bases). Germline CDR1 LNHDA, CDR2 SQIVND (reference sequence). CDR3 length: 16 amino acids. V was shortened by 5 bases and J by 3 bases, with 14 bases between the two germline ends. CDR3 amino acids: CASSLNRVDGANVLTF. For the CDR3, the DNA is TGTGCCAGTAGTCTAAACAGGGTGGATGGGGCCAACGTCCTGACTTTC.

The V call is TRBV28, the J call TRBJ1-3, with TRBD1 identical over 8 bases. Germline CDR1 and CDR2: MDHEN and SYDVKM. Germline trimming cut 6 bases from V and 8 bases from J; bases unmatched to any gene: 9. This CDR3 is 14 amino acids long. The CDR3 DNA sequence: TGTGCCAGCAGACCCAGACAGGGGCCGTACACCATATATTTT. It codes for CASRPRQGPYTIYF.